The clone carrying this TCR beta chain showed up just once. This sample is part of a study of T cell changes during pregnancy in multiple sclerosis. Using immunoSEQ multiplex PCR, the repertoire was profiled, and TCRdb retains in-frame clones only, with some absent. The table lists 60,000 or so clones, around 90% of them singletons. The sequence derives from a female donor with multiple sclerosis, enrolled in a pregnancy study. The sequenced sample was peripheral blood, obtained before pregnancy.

DNA of the CDR3: TGTGCCAGTAAGTCCCAGGTCTATAGCAATCAGCCCCAGCATTTT. Amino acids: CASKSQVYSNQPQHF. J is TRBJ1-5 and V is TRBV14; D is unresolved. Trimming removed 9 bases from V and 0 bases from J, with 15 bases in between. The germline gives CDR1 SGHDN, CDR2 FVKESK. The CDR3 covers 15 residues.